The table lists the clone carrying this TCR beta chain with many counts. One entry per CDR3 protein results from TCRdb running MiXCR on the 5' RACE reads. The sample contains approximately 70,000 distinct CDR3 sequences, around 13% of which appear only once. Germline values: CDR1 ENHRY, CDR2 SYGVKD. This CDR3 has 16 amino acids. V lost 3 bases, J lost 5 bases, and 10 bases stayed unmatched. This sample is part of a study of early T cells in non-severe SARS-CoV-2 infection. This clonotype originated in an adult who was a healthcare worker with PCR-confirmed SARS-CoV-2 infection or an uninfected control (not recorded which). The material sequenced was whole blood. The chain links TRBV10-3 to TRBJ2-7; TRBD2 matches at 10 bases. The CDR3 sequence: CAISEASGGVQHEQYF. The DNA for the CDR3 is TGTGCCATCAGTGAAGCTAGCGGGGGCGTTCAACACGAGCAGTACTTC.